The rows below give T cell receptor beta chains drawn from one sample of a study of blood T cells in healthy people across ages. TCRdb reanalysed the 5' RACE reads using MiXCR and keeps one entry per CDR3 protein. The repertoire holds 650,000 to 700,000 distinct CDR3 sequences, with approximately 30% as singletons. Sequenced material: blood. The receptors were gathered from a woman older than 75 in good health. The CDR3 runs from the conserved cysteine through the conserved F or W. Fields, in order: CDR3 length, J gene, D gene, V gene, clone size, CDR3 DNA, CDR3 protein. D genes are given only for firm matches. Clone sizes are given selectively: once, few, many, or a class where the clone is expanded.

14 | TRBJ2-2 | . | TRBV6-2/TRBV6-3 | many | TGTGCCAGCAGTTCGGCCCTGAACACCGGGGAGCTGTTTTTT | CASSSALNTGELFF
14 | TRBJ1-6 | . | TRBV7-9 | many | TGTGCCAGCAGCCATCAGGAGGGAGCTTCACCCCTCCACTTT | CASSHQEGASPLHF
18 | TRBJ1-4 | . | TRBV13 | many | TGTGCCAGCAGCTTAGAGAAGGACAAAGGAATAACTAATGAAAAACTGTTTTTT | CASSLEKDKGITNEKLFF
15 | TRBJ2-2 | . | TRBV10-3 | . | TGTGCCGCCGAGACCGGACCAGGGGACACCGGGGAGCGGTTTTTT | CAAETGPGDTGERFF
14 | TRBJ1-1 | . | TRBV7-9 | . | TGTGCCAACAGCCGTGACGGACAGTTTTTAATAGCTTTCTTT | CANSRDGQFLIAFF
15 | TRBJ1-5 | . | TRBV4-2 | few | TGTGCCAGCAGCCAAGATCCACAGGGAGGCCAGCCCCAGCATTTT | CASSQDPQGGQPQHF
17 | TRBJ2-5 | TRBD2 | TRBV11-2 | few | TGTGCCAGCAGCTTAACTAGCGGGGGAAGGGGCCAAGAGACCCAGTACTTC | CASSLTSGGRGQETQYF
13 | TRBJ2-5 | TRBD2 | TRBV7-2 | once | TGTGTCAGCAGCCCCCGCTCGGCGGGGGCCCAGTACTTC | CVSSPRSAGAQYF
13 | TRBJ1-5 | . | TRBV6-6 | few | TGTGCCAGCAACGACCGGGGCAATCAGCCCCAGCATTTT | CASNDRGNQPQHF
16 | TRBJ2-5 | . | TRBV5-1 | few | TGCGCCAGCAGCATCGGAATAAGAGCAGACCAAGAGACCCAGTACTTC | CASSIGIRADQETQYF
18 | TRBJ2-7 | TRBD2 | TRBV7-8 | many | TGTGCCAGCAGCGCAGCCGTACTAGCGGGGGGGGGTCCATACGAGCAGTACTTC | CASSAAVLAGGGPYEQYF
14 | TRBJ2-1 | TRBD2 | TRBV6-4 | once | TGTGCCAGCAGCGGACTAGCGGGAGGGGACGAGCAGTTCTTC | CASSGLAGGDEQFF
15 | TRBJ1-5 | . | TRBV5-1 | . | TGCGCCAGCAGCTTGGGGGGCCATGGCAATCAGCCCCAGCATTTT | CASSLGGHGNQPQHF
15 | TRBJ2-3 | TRBD2 | TRBV11-2 | many | TGTGCCAGCAGCTTCAGACTAGCGGGCACAGATACGCAGTATTTT | CASSFRLAGTDTQYF
13 | TRBJ2-5 | . | TRBV20-1 | many | TGCAGTGCAGGGGCCGACATTCAAGAGACCCAGTACTTC | CSAGADIQETQYF
14 | TRBJ1-2 | . | TRBV18 | many | TGTGCCAGCTCACTCCCGATCAGGGTCAGTGGCTACACCTTC | CASSLPIRVSGYTF
15 | TRBJ2-1 | . | TRBV27 | many | TGTGCCGCTAGTTCTCGATCCACTCCACACAATGAGCAGTTCTTC | CAASSRSTPHNEQFF
18 | TRBJ2-1 | TRBD2 | TRBV5-1 | . | TGCGCCAGCAGCTGGACTAGCGGGAGTCCCAACAGGAACAATGAGCAGTTCTTC | CASSWTSGSPNRNNEQFF
13 | TRBJ1-1 | . | TRBV28 | . | TGTGCCAGCACTATACCAGGGTTCTCTGAAGCTTTCTTT | CASTIPGFSEAFF
14 | TRBJ2-2 | . | TRBV6-2/TRBV6-3 | few | TGTGCCAGCAGACAACAGTCGAACACCGGGGAGCTGTTTTTT | CASRQQSNTGELFF
15 | TRBJ1-3 | . | TRBV28 | . | TGTGCCAGCAGACCCGGAGGAGTCGGCGGAAACACCATATATTTT | CASRPGGVGGNTIYF
13 | TRBJ1-5 | . | TRBV10-2 | . | TGCGCCAGCAGTGAGTCATTTAGTCAGCCCCAGCATTTT | CASSESFSQPQHF
15 | TRBJ2-5 | TRBD2 | TRBV7-8 | many | TGTGCCAGCAGCCCCTTAGCGGGGGCGGTGGAGACCCAGTACTTC | CASSPLAGAVETQYF
13 | TRBJ1-1 | . | TRBV6-1 | few | TGTGCCAGCAGAATGGGGTTCAACACTGAAGCTTTCTTT | CASRMGFNTEAFF
16 | TRBJ2-5 | . | TRBV7-8 | few | TGTGCCAGCAGCCTCCGTCGGGCGGGGCCACAAGAGACCCAGTACTTC | CASSLRRAGPQETQYF
13 | TRBJ1-1 | . | TRBV5-1 | many | TGCGCCAGCAGCTTGGGCAAGAACACTGAAGCTTTCTTT | CASSLGKNTEAFF
14 | TRBJ2-5 | TRBD2 | TRBV29-1 | . | TGCAGCGTTGAAGCGGGGGGAACCCAAGAGACCCAGTACTTC | CSVEAGGTQETQYF
16 | TRBJ1-1 | TRBD1 | TRBV6-1 | few | TGTGCCAGCAGGCCCAACAGGGGGCGAAGGGACACTGAAGCTTTCTTT | CASRPNRGRRDTEAFF
18 | TRBJ1-1 | TRBD1 | TRBV6-1 | many | TGTGCCAGCAGCAAACGCACAGGGGCTATTGCACTAAACACTGAAGCTTTCTTT | CASSKRTGAIALNTEAFF
13 | TRBJ2-7 | . | TRBV6-5 | many | TGTGCCAGCAGCCGGCGGGCGGACTACGAGCAGTACTTC | CASSRRADYEQYF
13 | TRBJ1-4 | TRBD1 | TRBV20-1 | many | TGCAGTGCTAGAGTACAGGGGTTCGAAAAACTGTTTTTT | CSARVQGFEKLFF